Presented here are 15 T cell receptor beta chains from one specimen sequenced in a study of blood T cell repertoires in COVID-19 (TCRdb year 2020). The library was made by the immunoSEQ multiplex PCR assay. This is the immuneACCESS table as TCRdb keeps it, with only in-frame sequences that have V and J called. A part of the clones is gone; compared with another copy, unresolved V genes explain less than half, and the rest is unexplained. This sample comprises fewer than 250,000 clones, around 81% of them detected only once. The top ten clones comprise about 6.3% of the sample. Source material: peripheral blood. These receptor sequences come from a woman in her sixties with active or convalescent COVID-19.

V is TRBV5-1 and J is TRBJ2-1, with TRBD2 matching over 8 bases. This CDR3 is built from 13 residues. CDR1 and CDR2 from the germline V gene are SGHRS and YFSETQ. Trimming cost V 2 bases and J 9 bases; bases outside gene matches: 4. CDR3: CASSLSSGREQFF. CDR3 bases: TGCGCCAGCAGCTTATCTAGCGGGCGTGAGCAGTTCTTC.

J is TRBJ1-5 and V is TRBV24-1; 7 nucleotides agree with TRBD1. The CDR3 consists of 15 residues. Losses at the gene ends were 2 bases for V and 6 bases for J; bases not matched to a gene: 6. The germline V gene has CDR1 KGHDR and CDR2 SFDVKD. CDR3 protein: CATSDSTGVGQPQHF. Written as DNA, the CDR3 is TGTGCCACCAGTGATTCCACAGGGGTTGGTCAGCCCCAGCATTTT.

The chain uses TRBV18 and TRBJ2-5; D not certain. The germline gives CDR1 KGHSH, CDR2 LQKENI. V was trimmed by 0 bases and J by 1 base, leaving 9 bases between them. The CDR3 runs 15 residues. CDR3 nucleotide sequence: TGTGCCAGCTCACCACCCCGAGGAACCCAAGAGACCCAGTACTTC. Protein: CASSPPRGTQETQYF.

The gene calls are TRBV7-2 and TRBJ2-5; 16 bases agree with TRBD2. The V gene's germline CDR1 is SGHTA and CDR2 FQGNSA. The V segment lost 5 bases and the J segment 4 bases; nucleotides outside the gene matches: 7. The length of the CDR3 is 17 residues. The chain's CDR3 is CASSLGTSGGAIETQYF. The CDR3 nucleotides are TGTGCCAGCAGCCTGGGGACTAGCGGGGGGGCCATAGAGACCCAGTACTTC.

V usage is TRBV11-3 and J usage is TRBJ2-1, with TRBD2 matching 7 bases. The CDR3 contains 15 residues. Per germline, CDR1 SGHNT and CDR2 YENEEA. V shed 6 bases and J 5 bases; nucleotides not matched to a gene: 10. The CDR3 protein is CASSLWSGTNNEQFF. CDR3 DNA sequence: TGTGCCAGCAGTTTGTGGAGCGGGACTAACAATGAGCAGTTCTTC.

This sequence joins TRBV18 and TRBJ1-6, with D possibly TRBD1 on 5 matching bases. The V gene's germline CDR1 is KGHSH and CDR2 LQKENI. The V end was cut by 2 bases, the J end by 6 bases, with 14 bases between. The CDR3 runs to 16 residues. CDR3 region: CASSPRQGNANSPLHF. The CDR3 DNA reads as TGTGCCAGCTCACCAAGGCAGGGTAATGCTAATTCACCCCTCCACTTT.

The V and J genes are TRBV5-1 and TRBJ1-1, with 10 bases fitting TRBD1. Germline lookup yields CDR1 SGHRS and CDR2 YFSETQ. The CDR3 covers 14 residues. J lost 5 bases, V lost 4 bases, and 5 bases had no gene match. This chain's CDR3 is CASSTGQGSTEAFF. The DNA of the CDR3 is TGCGCCAGCAGCACGGGACAGGGGAGTACTGAAGCTTTCTTT.

The rearrangement joins TRBV7-2 to TRBJ1-1; D uncertain. This CDR3 is 13 amino acids long. Germline values: CDR1 SGHTA, CDR2 FQGNSA. V was trimmed by 4 bases and J by 7 bases, leaving 13 bases between them. DNA of the CDR3: TGTGCCAGCAGCTCCGTCCCGGTTAGTGAAGCTTTCTTT. Translating it yields CASSSVPVSEAFF.

V is TRBV18 and J is TRBJ2-5; TRBD2 matches at 9 bases. The germline V gene has CDR1 KGHSH and CDR2 LQKENI. With V trimmed by 2 bases and J by 2 bases, 0 bases remained unmatched. There are 14 residues in the CDR3. The CDR3 protein is CASSPSGRQETQYF. CDR3 nucleotide sequence: TGTGCCAGCTCACCAAGCGGGAGGCAAGAGACCCAGTACTTC.

The J gene is TRBJ2-5, the V gene TRBV29-1; a possible D gene is TRBD2 (6 bases). The CDR3 runs 10 residues. V was trimmed by 5 bases and J by 7 bases, leaving 8 bases between them. CDR1 is SQVTM, CDR2 ANQGSEA, per germline. CDR3 in DNA: TGCAGCGTTTCGGAGGGGACCCAGTACTTC. Translation: CSVSEGTQYF.

The J gene is TRBJ1-4, the V gene TRBV19, with 9 bases identical to TRBD1. V lost 7 bases, J lost 10 bases, and 10 bases stayed unmatched. CDR1 is LNHDA and CDR2 is SQIVND in the germline V gene (reference sequence). The CDR3 totals 14 residues. In DNA form, the CDR3 reads TGTGCCAGTACTGTCCGGGACAGGGAGCGAAAACTGTTTTTT. Encoded protein: CASTVRDRERKLFF.

The chain employs TRBV7-2 and TRBJ2-5, with 7 bases identical to TRBD1. Per germline, CDR1 SGHTA and CDR2 FQGNSA. The V and J ends lost 1 base and 2 bases, in that order; junction bases with no gene match: 7. CDR3 size: 16 residues. The CDR3 coding sequence is TGTGCCAGCAGCTTAGATCGTAGGGGGCCTCAAGAGACCCAGTACTTC. As protein: CASSLDRRGPQETQYF.

This clone was observed a few times. V gene TRBV5-1 combines with J gene TRBJ1-4; D is possibly TRBD1 (5 bases). V lost 3 bases and J 3 bases, leaving 15 bases between the germline ends. CDR3 length: 16 residues. Germline values: CDR1 SGHRS, CDR2 YFSETQ. The CDR3 sequence is CASSYGLGGSNEKLFF. DNA for the CDR3: TGCGCCAGCAGCTACGGCCTTGGGGGGTCTAATGAAAAACTGTTTTTT. Full variable domain (missing parts from reference TRBV5-1 and TRBJ1-4): KAGVTQTPRYLIKTRGQQVTLSCSPISGHRSVSWYQQTPGQGLQFLFEYFSETQRNKGNFPGRFSGRQFSNSRSEMNVSTLELGDSALYLCASSYGLGGSNEKLFFGSGTQLSVL.

The chain combines TRBV2 with TRBJ2-3, with D maybe TRBD2 (6 bases). This CDR3 comprises 14 residues. V lost 6 bases to trimming and J lost 3 bases, with 13 bases between them. Germline values: CDR1 SNHLY, CDR2 FYNNEI. The CDR3 DNA is TGTGCCAGCAGAACACCGGGAGCTACAGATACGCAGTATTTT. Translating gives CASRTPGATDTQYF.

This clone came up many times. This sample includes further DNA sequences coding for the same CDR3. The V call is TRBV19, the J call TRBJ1-2; 7 nucleotides align to TRBD1. From germline, CDR1 is LNHDA and CDR2 SQIVND (reference sequence). The length of the CDR3 is 13 residues. J lost 3 bases, V lost 6 bases, and 4 bases had no gene match. CDR3 in amino acids: CASSPTGDYGYTF. CDR3 DNA sequence: TGTGCCAGTAGCCCCACAGGGGACTATGGCTACACCTTC.